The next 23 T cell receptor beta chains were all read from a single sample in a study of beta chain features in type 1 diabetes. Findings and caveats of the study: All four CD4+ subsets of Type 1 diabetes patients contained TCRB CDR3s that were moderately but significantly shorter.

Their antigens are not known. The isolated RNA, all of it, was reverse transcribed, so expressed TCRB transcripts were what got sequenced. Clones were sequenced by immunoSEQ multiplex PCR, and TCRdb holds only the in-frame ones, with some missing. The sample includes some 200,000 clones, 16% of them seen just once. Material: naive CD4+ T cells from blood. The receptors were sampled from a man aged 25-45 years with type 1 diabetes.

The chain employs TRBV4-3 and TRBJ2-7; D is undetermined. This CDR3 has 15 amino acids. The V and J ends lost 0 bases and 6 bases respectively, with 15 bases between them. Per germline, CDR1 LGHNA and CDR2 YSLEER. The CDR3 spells CASSQDFGQIVEQYF. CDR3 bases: TGCGCCAGCAGCCAAGATTTTGGGCAAATCGTCGAGCAGTACTTC.

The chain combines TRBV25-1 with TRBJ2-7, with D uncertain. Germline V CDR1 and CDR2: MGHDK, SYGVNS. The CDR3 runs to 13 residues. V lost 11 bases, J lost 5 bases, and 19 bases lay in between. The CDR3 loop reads CALQPRSSHEQYF. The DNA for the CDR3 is TGTGCCCTTCAACCTAGGAGTAGCCACGAGCAGTACTTC.

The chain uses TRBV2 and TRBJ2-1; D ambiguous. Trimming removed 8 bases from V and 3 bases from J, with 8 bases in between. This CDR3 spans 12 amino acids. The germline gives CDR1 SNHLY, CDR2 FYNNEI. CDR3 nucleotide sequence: TGTGCCAGCGGCCCCGACTACAATGAGCAGTTCTTC. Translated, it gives CASGPDYNEQFF.

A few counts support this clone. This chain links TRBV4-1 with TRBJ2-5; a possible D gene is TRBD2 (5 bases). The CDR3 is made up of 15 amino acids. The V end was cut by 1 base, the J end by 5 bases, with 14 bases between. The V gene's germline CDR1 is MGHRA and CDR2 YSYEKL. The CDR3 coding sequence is TGCGCCAGCAGCCAAGGGATAGGTTCGGGGGAGACCCAGTACTTC. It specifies CASSQGIGSGETQYF.

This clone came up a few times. The CDR3, as DNA: TGCGCCAGCAGCTTGGCCGGGGACAGGGTCTCCTACGAGCAGTACTTC. Translating it yields CASSLAGDRVSYEQYF. This sequence joins TRBV5-1 and TRBJ2-7; TRBD1 aligns across 9 bases. CDR3 length equals 16 residues. The trim removed 0 bases at V and 0 bases at J, leaving 4 bases unmatched. Germline V gives CDR1 SGHRS, CDR2 YFSETQ.

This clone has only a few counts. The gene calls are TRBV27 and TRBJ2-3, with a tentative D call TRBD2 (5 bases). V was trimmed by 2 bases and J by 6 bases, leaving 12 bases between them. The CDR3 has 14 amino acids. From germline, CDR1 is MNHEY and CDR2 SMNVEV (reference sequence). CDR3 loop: CASSLALDTDTQYF. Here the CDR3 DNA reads TGTGCCAGCAGTTTAGCACTAGATACGGATACGCAGTATTTT.

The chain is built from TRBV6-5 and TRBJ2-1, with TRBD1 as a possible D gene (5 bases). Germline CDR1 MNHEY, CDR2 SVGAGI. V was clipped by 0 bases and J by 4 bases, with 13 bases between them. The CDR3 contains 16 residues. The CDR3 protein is CASSYSGHQGYNEQFF. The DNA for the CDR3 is TGTGCCAGCAGTTACTCAGGTCATCAGGGTTACAATGAGCAGTTCTTC.

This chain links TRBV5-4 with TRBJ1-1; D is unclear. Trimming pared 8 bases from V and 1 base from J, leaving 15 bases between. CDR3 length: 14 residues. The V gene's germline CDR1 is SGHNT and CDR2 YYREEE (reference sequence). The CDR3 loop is CASPAVRSNTEAFF. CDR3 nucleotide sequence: TGTGCCAGTCCAGCAGTTAGGTCGAACACTGAAGCTTTCTTT.

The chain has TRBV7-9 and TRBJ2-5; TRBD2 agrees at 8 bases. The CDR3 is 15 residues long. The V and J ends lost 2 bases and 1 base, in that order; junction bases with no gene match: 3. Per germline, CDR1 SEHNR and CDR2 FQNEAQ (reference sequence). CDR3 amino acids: CASSLSLAGQETQYF. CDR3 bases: TGTGCCAGCAGCTTATCCCTAGCGGGCCAAGAGACCCAGTACTTC.

This chain's CDR3 is CASSPRGDGGGTDTQYF. The CDR3 region has the DNA TGTGCCAGCAGCCCCCGTGGGGACGGAGGGGGCACAGATACGCAGTATTTT. The rearrangement uses TRBV7-2 and TRBJ2-3; a possible D gene is TRBD2 (6 bases). Trimming shortened V by 5 bases and J by 1 base, and 19 bases separated the two germline ends. The CDR3 spans 17 residues. Germline CDR1 reads SGHTA; CDR2 reads FQGNSA.

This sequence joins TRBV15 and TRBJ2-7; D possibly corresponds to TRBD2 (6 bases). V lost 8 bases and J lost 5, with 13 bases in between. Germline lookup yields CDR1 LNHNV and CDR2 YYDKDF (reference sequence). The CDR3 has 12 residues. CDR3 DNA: TGTGCCACCCCGGAGGGGATGAACGAGCAGTACTTC. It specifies CATPEGMNEQYF.

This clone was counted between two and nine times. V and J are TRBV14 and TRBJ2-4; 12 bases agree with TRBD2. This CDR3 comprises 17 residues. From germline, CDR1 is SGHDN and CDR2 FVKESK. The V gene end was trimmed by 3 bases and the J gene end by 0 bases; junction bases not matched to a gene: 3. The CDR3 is CASSQQLAGGAKNIQYF. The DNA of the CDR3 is TGTGCCAGCAGCCAGCAACTAGCGGGAGGAGCCAAAAACATTCAGTACTTC.

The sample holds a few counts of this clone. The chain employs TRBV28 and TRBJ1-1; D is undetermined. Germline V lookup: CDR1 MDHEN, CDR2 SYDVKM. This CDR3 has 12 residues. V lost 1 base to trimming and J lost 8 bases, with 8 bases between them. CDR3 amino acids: CASSLSHGEAFF. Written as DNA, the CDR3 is TGTGCCAGCAGTTTATCGCACGGAGAAGCTTTCTTT. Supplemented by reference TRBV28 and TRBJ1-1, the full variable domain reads DVKVTQSSRYLVKRTGEKVFLECVQDMDHENMFWYRQDPGLGLRLIYFSYDVKMKEKGDIPEGYSVSREKKERFSLILESASTNQTSMYLCASSLSHGEAFFGQGTRLTVV.

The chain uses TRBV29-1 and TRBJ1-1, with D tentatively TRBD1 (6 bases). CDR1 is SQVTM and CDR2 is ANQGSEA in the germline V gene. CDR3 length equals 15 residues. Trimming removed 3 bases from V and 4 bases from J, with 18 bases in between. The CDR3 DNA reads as TGCAGCGTTGATCCAGAGGGGGTCACGAGCACTGAAGCTTTCTTT. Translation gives CSVDPEGVTSTEAFF.

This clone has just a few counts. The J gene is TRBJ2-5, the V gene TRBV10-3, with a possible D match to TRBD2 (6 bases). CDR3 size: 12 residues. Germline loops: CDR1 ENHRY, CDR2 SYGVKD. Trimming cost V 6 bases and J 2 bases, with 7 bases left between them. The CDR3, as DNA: TGTGCCATCAGGGGGGGACAAGAGACCCAGTACTTC. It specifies CAIRGGQETQYF.

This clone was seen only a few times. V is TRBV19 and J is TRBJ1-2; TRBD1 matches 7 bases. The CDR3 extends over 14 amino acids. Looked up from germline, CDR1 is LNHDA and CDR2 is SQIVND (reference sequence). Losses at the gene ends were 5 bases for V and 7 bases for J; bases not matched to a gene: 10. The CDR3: CASSATGVQSGYTF. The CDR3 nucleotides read TGTGCCAGTAGTGCAACAGGGGTGCAGAGTGGCTACACCTTC.

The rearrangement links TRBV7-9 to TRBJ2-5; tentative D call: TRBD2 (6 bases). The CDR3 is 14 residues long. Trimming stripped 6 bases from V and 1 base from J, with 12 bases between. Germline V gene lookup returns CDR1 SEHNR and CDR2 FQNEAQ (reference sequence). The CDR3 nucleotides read TGTGCCAGCAGATTGGGGGAGGTCCAAGAGACCCAGTACTTC. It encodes CASRLGEVQETQYF.

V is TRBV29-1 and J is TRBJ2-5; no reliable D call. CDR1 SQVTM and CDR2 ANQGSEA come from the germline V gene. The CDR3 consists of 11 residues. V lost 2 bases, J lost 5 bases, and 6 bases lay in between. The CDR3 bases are TGCAGCGTTGAATTTGGGGAGACCCAGTACTTC. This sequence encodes CSVEFGETQYF.

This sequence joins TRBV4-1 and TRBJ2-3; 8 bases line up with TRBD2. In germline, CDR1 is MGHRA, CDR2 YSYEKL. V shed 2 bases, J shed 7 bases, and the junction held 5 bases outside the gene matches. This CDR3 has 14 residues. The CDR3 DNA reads TGCGCCAGCAGCCAATCAGCGGGAGAATATACGCAGTATTTT. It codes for CASSQSAGEYTQYF.

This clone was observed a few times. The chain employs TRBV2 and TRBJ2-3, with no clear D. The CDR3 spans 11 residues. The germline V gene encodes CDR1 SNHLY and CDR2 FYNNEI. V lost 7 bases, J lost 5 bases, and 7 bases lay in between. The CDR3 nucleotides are TGTGCCAGCAAATTAGTAGATACGCAGTATTTT. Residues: CASKLVDTQYF.

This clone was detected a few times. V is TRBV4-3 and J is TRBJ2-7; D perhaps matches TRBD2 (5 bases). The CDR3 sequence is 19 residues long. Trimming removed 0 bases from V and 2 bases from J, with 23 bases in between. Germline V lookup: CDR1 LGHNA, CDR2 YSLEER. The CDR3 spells CASSQEVGLTTGLTYEQYF. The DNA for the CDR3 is TGCGCCAGCAGCCAAGAGGTTGGTCTCACAACTGGACTTACCTACGAGCAGTACTTC.

Here the CDR3 reads CASSIGGGGPRETQYF. The CDR3 coding sequence is TGTGCCAGTAGTATAGGCGGCGGGGGGCCTAGAGAGACCCAGTACTTC. This chain uses TRBV19 with TRBJ2-5; TRBD2 matches at 8 bases. Germline values: CDR1 LNHDA, CDR2 SQIVND (reference sequence). This CDR3 spans 16 amino acids. Trimming at V came to 1 base and at J to 4 bases, leaving 8 bases not matched to a gene.

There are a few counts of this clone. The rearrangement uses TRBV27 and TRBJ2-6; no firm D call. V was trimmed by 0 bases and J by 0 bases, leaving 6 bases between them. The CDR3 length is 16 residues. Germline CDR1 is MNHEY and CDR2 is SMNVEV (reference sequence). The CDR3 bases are TGTGCCAGCAGTTTATCTGCAGCCTCTGGGGCCAACGTCCTGACTTTC. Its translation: CASSLSAASGANVLTF.